This TCR beta chain comes out of a study of human T cells and chemical hapten exposure. Study at large: Weekly administration of diphenylcyclopropenone to the scalp of patients continued throughout the roughly 24-week study.

During construction of the library, unique molecular identifiers were attached to individual cDNA molecules for quantitative, reproducible TCR counting. TCRdb used MiXCR to reprocess the RACE reads, holding one entry per CDR3 protein. The data contain about 68,000 distinct CDR3 sequences, 10% to 11% of them singletons. Noted time point: pre-sensitization, week 0. The treatment here: therapeutic diphenylcyclopropenone sensitization with weekly scalp DPC. The germline V and J ends were trimmed by 5 bases and 3 bases, with 13 bases remaining between them. The CDR3 is 15 residues long. Germline-derived CDR1 and CDR2 are SEHNR and FQNEAQ (reference sequence).

The chain uses TRBV7-9 and TRBJ1-4; D might be TRBD1 (5 bases). The sample here was whole blood, taken in connection with sensitization to the hapten diphenylcyclopropenone (DPC). The origin of this receptor is a woman between 45 and 60 years old with alopecia areata. Some clones in this sample may be carry-over from other donors' samples. In DNA form, the CDR3 reads TGTGCCAGCAGCCCGTCCAGGGTTTCTAATGAAAAACTGTTTTTT. Its translation: CASSPSRVSNEKLFF.